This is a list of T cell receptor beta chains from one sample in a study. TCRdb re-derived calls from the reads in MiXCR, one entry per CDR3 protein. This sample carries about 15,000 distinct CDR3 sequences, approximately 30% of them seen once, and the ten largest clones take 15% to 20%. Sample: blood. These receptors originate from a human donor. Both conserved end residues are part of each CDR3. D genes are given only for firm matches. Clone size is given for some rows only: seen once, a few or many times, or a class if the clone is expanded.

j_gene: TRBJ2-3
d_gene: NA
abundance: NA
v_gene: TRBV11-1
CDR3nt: TGTGCCAGCAGCTTAGTCGGTGCAGGGTGGAACACAGATACGCAGTATTTT
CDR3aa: CASSLVGAGWNTDTQYF

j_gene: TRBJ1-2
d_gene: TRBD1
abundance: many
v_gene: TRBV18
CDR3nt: TGTGCCAGCTCACTTCCCACAGGGGACTTCTATGGCTACACCTTC
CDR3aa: CASSLPTGDFYGYTF

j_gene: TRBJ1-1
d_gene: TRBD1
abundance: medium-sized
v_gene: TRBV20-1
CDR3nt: TGCAGTGCCGCCAATACAGGGGGCTCTGCTATGAACACTGAAGCTTTCTTT
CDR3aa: CSAANTGGSAMNTEAFF

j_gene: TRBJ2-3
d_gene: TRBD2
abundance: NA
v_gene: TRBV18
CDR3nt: TGTGCCAGCTCACCGGGAGGGTCCACAGATACGCAGTATTTT
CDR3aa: CASSPGGSTDTQYF

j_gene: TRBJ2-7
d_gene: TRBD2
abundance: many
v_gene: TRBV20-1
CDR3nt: TGCAGTGCTAGAGATTCCCCAGTTCGCGGGAGCCTCTTCTACGAGCAGTACTTC
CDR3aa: CSARDSPVRGSLFYEQYF

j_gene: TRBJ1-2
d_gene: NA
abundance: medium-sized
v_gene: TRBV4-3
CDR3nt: TGCGCCAGCAGCCCCTCTGTTGGCGAAGTCCAAGGCTACACCTTC
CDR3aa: CASSPSVGEVQGYTF

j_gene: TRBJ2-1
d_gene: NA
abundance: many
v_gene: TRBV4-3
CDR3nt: TGCGCCAGCAGCCAAGAAGTTTCCGCGGAGAACAATGAGCAGTTCTTC
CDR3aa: CASSQEVSAENNEQFF

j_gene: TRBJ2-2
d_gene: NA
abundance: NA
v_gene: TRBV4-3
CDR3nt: TGCGCCAGCGGCCAAGATGCGCCTAACACCGGGGAGCTGTTTTTT
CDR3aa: CASGQDAPNTGELFF

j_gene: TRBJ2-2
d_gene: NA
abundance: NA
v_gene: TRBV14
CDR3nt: TGTGCCAGCAGCCAAGTCAAGCGTATAAGGACTATGAACACCGGGGAGCTGTTTTTT
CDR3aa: CASSQVKRIRTMNTGELFF

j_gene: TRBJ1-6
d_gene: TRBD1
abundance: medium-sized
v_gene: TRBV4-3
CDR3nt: TGCGCCAGCAGCCAAGATCCCCAAAGGGGACAGCCCTATTTT
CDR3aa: CASSQDPQRGQPYF

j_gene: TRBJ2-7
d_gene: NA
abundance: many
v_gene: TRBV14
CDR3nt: TGTGCCAGCAGCCAGAGTTTTGGGTACGAGCAGTACTTC
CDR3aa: CASSQSFGYEQYF

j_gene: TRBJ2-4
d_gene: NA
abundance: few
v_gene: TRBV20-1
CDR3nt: TGCAGTGCTATCAAAAACATTCAGTACTTC
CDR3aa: CSAIKNIQYF

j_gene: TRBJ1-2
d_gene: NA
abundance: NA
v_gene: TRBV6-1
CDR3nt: TGTGCCAGCAGTGAACAAGGACACTCTGGTTCTCACTATGGCTACACCTTC
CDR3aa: CASSEQGHSGSHYGYTF

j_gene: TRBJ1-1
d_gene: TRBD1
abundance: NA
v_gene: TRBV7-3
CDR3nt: TGTGCCAGCAGCCCAACAGGGGTCTTTGTGAACACTGAAGCTTTCTTT
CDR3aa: CASSPTGVFVNTEAFF

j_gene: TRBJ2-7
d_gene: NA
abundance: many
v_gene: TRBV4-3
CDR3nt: TGCGCCAGCAGCCAAGCCAGGACAGACAAGTACGAGCAGTACTTC
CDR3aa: CASSQARTDKYEQYF

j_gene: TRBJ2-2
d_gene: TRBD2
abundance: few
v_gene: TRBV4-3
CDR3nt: TGCGCCAGCAGCCAGTTCACTAGCGGGAGGGCCATCGGGGAGCTGTTTTTT
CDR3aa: CASSQFTSGRAIGELFF

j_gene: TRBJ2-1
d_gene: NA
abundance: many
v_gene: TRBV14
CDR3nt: TGTGCCAGCGGTTATGGGAGGAACACCTACAATGAGCAGTTCTTC
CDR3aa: CASGYGRNTYNEQFF

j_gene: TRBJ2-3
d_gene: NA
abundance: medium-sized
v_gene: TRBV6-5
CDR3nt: TGTGCCAGCAGCCTCTTTTACCGCACAGATACGCAGTATTTT
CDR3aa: CASSLFYRTDTQYF

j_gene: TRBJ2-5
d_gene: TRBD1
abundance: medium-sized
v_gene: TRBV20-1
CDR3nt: TGCAGTGCTAGAGATGACAGGGACCAAGAGACCCAGTACTTC
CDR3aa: CSARDDRDQETQYF

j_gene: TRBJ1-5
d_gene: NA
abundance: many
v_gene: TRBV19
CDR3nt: TGTGCCAGTAGTATTCTCCGGAGCAATCAGCCCCAGCATTTT
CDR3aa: CASSILRSNQPQHF

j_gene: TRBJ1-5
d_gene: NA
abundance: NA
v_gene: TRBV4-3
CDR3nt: TGCGCCAGCAGCCAAGAACCAGCGGTTAACAATGAGCCCCAGCATTTT
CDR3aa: CASSQEPAVNNEPQHF

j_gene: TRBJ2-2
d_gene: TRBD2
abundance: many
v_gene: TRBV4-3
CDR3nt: TGCGCCAGCGCGGGACTAGCGGGAGTCGGGGAGCTGTTTTTT
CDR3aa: CASAGLAGVGELFF

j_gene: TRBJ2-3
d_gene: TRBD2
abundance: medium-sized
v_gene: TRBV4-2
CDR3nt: TGTGCCAGCAGCCTTTCCGGGACTAGCGTCACAGATACGCAGTATTTT
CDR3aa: CASSLSGTSVTDTQYF

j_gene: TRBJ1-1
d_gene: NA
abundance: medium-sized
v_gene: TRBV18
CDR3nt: TGTGCCAGCTCAGGGGTCGACACTGAAGCTTTCTTT
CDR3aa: CASSGVDTEAFF

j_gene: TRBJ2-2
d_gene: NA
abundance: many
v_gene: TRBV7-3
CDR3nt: TGTGCCAGCAGCGCGCAGGAAGGGGAGCTGTTTTTT
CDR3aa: CASSAQEGELFF

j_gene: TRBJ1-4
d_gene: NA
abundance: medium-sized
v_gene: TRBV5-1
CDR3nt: TGCGCCAGCAGCTTACAATTTGGGGGGAATGAAAAACTGTTTTTT
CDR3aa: CASSLQFGGNEKLFF

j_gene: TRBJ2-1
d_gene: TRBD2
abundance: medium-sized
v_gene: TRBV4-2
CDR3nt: TGTGCCAGCAGCCAAGGTGTACTAGCGGGTGATGAGCAGTTCTTC
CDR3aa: CASSQGVLAGDEQFF

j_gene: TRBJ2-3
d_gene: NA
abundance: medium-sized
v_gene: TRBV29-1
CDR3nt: TGCAGCGTCGGCGGAGGCGATACGCAGTATTTT
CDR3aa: CSVGGGDTQYF

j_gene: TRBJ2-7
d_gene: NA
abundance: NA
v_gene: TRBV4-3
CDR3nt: TGCGCCAGCAGTCCTGTCAATGGGGACCGACCCTACGAGCAGTACTTC
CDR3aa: CASSPVNGDRPYEQYF

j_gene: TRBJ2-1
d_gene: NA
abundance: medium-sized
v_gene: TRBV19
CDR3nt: TGTGCCAGTAGTATAGAGGCTGCCGCCTACAATGAGCAGTTCTTC
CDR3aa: CASSIEAAAYNEQFF

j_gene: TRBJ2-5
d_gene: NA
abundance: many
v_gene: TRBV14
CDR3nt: TGTGCCAGCAGCCTATCCCCGGACAGCCAAGAGACCCAGTACTTC
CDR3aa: CASSLSPDSQETQYF

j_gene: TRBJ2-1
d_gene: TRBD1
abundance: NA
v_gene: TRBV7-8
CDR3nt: TGTGCCAGCAGCTTCTCAGGGGGCGTTCTTAATGAGCAGTTCTTC
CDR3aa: CASSFSGGVLNEQFF

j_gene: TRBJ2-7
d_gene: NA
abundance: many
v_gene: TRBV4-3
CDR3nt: TGCGCCAGCAGCCAAGAAAGGTACTACGAGCAGTACTTC
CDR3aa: CASSQERYYEQYF